The rows below give T cell receptor beta chains drawn from one sample of a study of Graves' ophthalmopathy and Graves' hyperthyroidism. TCRdb recomputed calls from the multiplex PCR reads with MiXCR, one row per CDR3 protein. The data show approximately 460,000 distinct CDR3 sequences, approximately 15% seen once. Sequencing used blood. The receptors shown here come from a woman in her thirties with Graves' ophthalmopathy. Both conserved end residues are part of each CDR3. D genes are given only for firm matches. Where a row states a size, it is once, few, many or the class of an expanded clone; other rows omit it.

TRBJ2-2 | TRBV6-1 | . | many | CASKAGQIHTGELFF | TGTGCCAGCAAGGCGGGGCAGATTCACACCGGGGAGCTGTTTTTT
TRBJ2-2 | TRBV15 | TRBD2 | . | CATSHSGGFTGELFF | TGTGCCACCAGCCACAGCGGGGGTTTCACCGGGGAGCTGTTTTTT
TRBJ1-5 | TRBV5-1 | . | few | CASSLMGGNSNQPQHF | TGCGCCAGCAGCCTGATGGGGGGAAATAGCAATCAGCCCCAGCATTTT
TRBJ2-5 | TRBV12-3/TRBV12-4 | . | few | CASRRDTPQTQYF | TGTGCCAGCAGGAGGGACACCCCTCAGACCCAGTACTTC
TRBJ2-3 | TRBV3-1 | . | . | CASSQGLGVDTQYF | TGTGCCAGCAGCCAAGGTTTAGGGGTAGATACGCAGTATTTT
TRBJ2-7 | TRBV30 | . | . | CAWSALTGDEQYF | TGTGCCTGGAGCGCCCTGACGGGGGACGAGCAGTACTTC
TRBJ2-2 | TRBV30 | . | many | CALALPFGELFF | TGTGCCTTAGCACTCCCTTTCGGGGAGCTGTTTTTT
TRBJ1-1 | TRBV12-3/TRBV12-4 | . | . | CASSPRQYTEAFF | TGTGCCAGCAGCCCTAGACAGTACACTGAAGCTTTCTTT
TRBJ1-1 | TRBV4-1 | . | . | CASSQDTWGNTEAFF | TGCGCCAGCAGCCAAGATACGTGGGGAAACACTGAAGCTTTCTTT
TRBJ2-3 | TRBV28 | . | . | CASSSPSGDLITDTQYF | TGTGCCAGCAGTTCCCCATCAGGGGACCTCATCACAGATACGCAGTATTTT
TRBJ2-5 | TRBV18 | . | few | CASSPGWTQETQYF | TGTGCCAGCTCACCAGGGTGGACTCAAGAGACCCAGTACTTC
TRBJ2-5 | TRBV27 | TRBD2 | many | CASSFGTSGSQETQYF | TGTGCCAGCAGTTTCGGGACTAGCGGGTCGCAAGAGACCCAGTACTTC
TRBJ1-1 | TRBV3-1 | . | . | CASCLGAEMNTEAFF | TGTGCCAGCTGTTTGGGGGCGGAGATGAACACTGAAGCTTTCTTT
TRBJ2-5 | TRBV7-9 | . | many | CASSLPTVQETQYF | TGTGCCAGCAGTTTACCGACAGTCCAAGAGACCCAGTACTTC
TRBJ1-1 | TRBV19 | . | many | CASNLPGRWNTEAFF | TGTGCCAGTAACCTCCCGGGACGGTGGAACACTGAAGCTTTCTTT
TRBJ2-7 | TRBV4-1 | TRBD2 | few | CASSRSSGSSYEQYF | TGCGCCAGCAGCCGATCTAGCGGAAGCTCCTACGAGCAGTACTTC